One and the same sample provided the 26 T cell receptor beta chains below, sequenced in a study of monozygotic twins with inflammatory bowel disease. TCRdb reanalyzed the 5' RACE reads and collapses them to one entry per CDR3 protein, without DNA. The sample table sets out some 400,000 distinct CDR3 sequences. The sequencing input was blood. The receptors stem from a human donor with ulcerative colitis or Crohn's disease, or a healthy co-twin of an affected twin (not recorded which).

V usage is TRBV5-1 and J usage is TRBJ2-7; TCRdb calls TRBD1, which cannot be checked without DNA. CDR3 size: 12 residues. Per the germline V gene, CDR1 is SGHRS and CDR2 is YFSETQ. The chain's CDR3 is CASRQGNDEQYF. The full variable domain, its missing parts supplied by reference TRBV5-1 and TRBJ2-7, is KAGVTQTPRYLIKTRGQQVTLSCSPISGHRSVSWYQQTPGQGLQFLFEYFSETQRNKGNFPGRFSGRQFSNSRSEMNVSTLELGDSALYLCASRQGNDEQYFGPGTRLTVT.

This chain links TRBV4-1 with TRBJ1-1; with no DNA, the TCRdb D assignment of TRBD1 cannot be verified. The CDR3 has 15 residues. Per germline, CDR1 MGHRA and CDR2 YSYEKL. Here the CDR3 reads CASGQVAGGDGEAFF.

This sequence joins TRBV10-3 and TRBJ2-7. This CDR3 is built from 12 residues. The germline V gene has CDR1 ENHRY and CDR2 SYGVKD. CDR3 region: CAISENSYEQYF.

This chain's CDR3 is CASSQIQGSPPLHF. This chain connects TRBV3-1 to TRBJ1-6; no DNA is available, so the TRBD1 call from TCRdb remains unchecked. Germline lookup yields CDR1 LGHDT and CDR2 YNNKEL (reference sequence). This CDR3 has 14 residues.

The rearrangement uses TRBV12-3 or TRBV12-4 and TRBJ1-5; lacking DNA, the TRBD1 call made by TCRdb goes unchecked. The CDR3 covers 15 residues. This chain's CDR3 is CASSLVQGGNQPQHF.

J is TRBJ2-7 and V is TRBV9; there is no DNA to check the TCRdb D call of TRBD1. Germline V lookup: CDR1 SGDLS, CDR2 YYNGEE. The CDR3 covers 14 residues. The CDR3 reads CASSPRDTRYEQYF. The whole variable domain, filled in from reference TRBV9 and TRBJ2-7, reads DSGVTQTPKHLITATGQRVTLRCSPRSGDLSVYWYQQSLDQGLQFLIQYYNGEERAKGNILERFSAQQFPDLHSELNLSSLELGDSALYFCASSPRDTRYEQYFGPGTRLTVT.

The chain is built from TRBV20-1 and TRBJ2-7; TCRdb picks TRBD2, but there is no DNA to check that call. The CDR3 length is 17 residues. Germline CDR1 and CDR2: DFQATT and SNEGSKA (reference sequence). This chain's CDR3 is CSALTSGGRHGIREQYF.

The rearrangement joins TRBV19 to TRBJ1-2; TCRdb's D gene call, TRBD1, goes unchecked for lack of DNA. The CDR3 loop spans 12 amino acids. The germline V gene has CDR1 LNHDA and CDR2 SQIVND (reference sequence). CDR3 amino acids: CASMAGARGYTF.

The J gene is TRBJ2-5, the V gene TRBV6-5; TCRdb gives TRBD2 as the D gene, but with no DNA this cannot be confirmed. CDR3 length: 16 residues. From germline, CDR1 is MNHEY and CDR2 SVGAGI. This CDR3 reads CASSYSTSGEQETQYF.

The genes are TRBV10-3 and TRBJ1-2. The CDR3 extends over 13 amino acids. Looked up from germline, CDR1 is ENHRY and CDR2 is SYGVKD. The CDR3 protein is CAIRREGNLGYTF.

This chain joins TRBV28 and TRBJ2-1. The V gene's germline CDR1 is MDHEN and CDR2 SYDVKM. The CDR3 covers 14 residues. The CDR3: CASRNAGSYNEQFF.

This sequence joins TRBV6-2 or TRBV6-3 and TRBJ2-1; the D call from TCRdb, TRBD2, cannot be confirmed without DNA. The CDR3 is 15 amino acids. The germline V gene has CDR1 MNHEY and CDR2 SVGEGT. CDR3 sequence: CASSTSGGRYNEQFF.

V usage is TRBV20-1 and J usage is TRBJ2-5; the D call of TRBD1 rests on TCRdb alone, since no DNA is present to check it. Per germline, CDR1 DFQATT and CDR2 SNEGSKA (reference sequence). The CDR3 is 13 residues long. This CDR3 reads CSARVQGKETQYF.

The rearrangement links TRBV30 to TRBJ2-3. Germline loops: CDR1 GTSNPN, CDR2 SVGIG (reference sequence). The CDR3 length is 15 residues. This CDR3 reads CAWSGMSSGTDTQYF.

The rearrangement joins TRBV20-1 to TRBJ1-5; TCRdb calls TRBD1, which cannot be checked without DNA. The V gene's germline CDR1 is DFQATT and CDR2 SNEGSKA (reference sequence). The CDR3 extends over 13 amino acids. The CDR3 spells CSARPGGHQPQHF.

V gene TRBV10-3 combines with J gene TRBJ2-5; absent DNA, TCRdb's TRBD1 call cannot be checked. Germline CDR1 and CDR2: ENHRY and SYGVKD. The length of the CDR3 is 15 residues. CDR3 sequence reads: CAISEGPGEGETQYF.

The rearrangement links TRBV19 to TRBJ2-2; TCRdb lists TRBD1, though no DNA is available to test this call. Germline CDR1 LNHDA, CDR2 SQIVND (reference sequence). CDR3 length equals 16 residues. CDR3 sequence: CASRPRGATSIGELFF.

The chain's CDR3 is CSARDALDRAIEQFF. The chain recombines TRBV20-1 with TRBJ2-1; TCRdb returns TRBD2, unconfirmable since there is no DNA. This CDR3 spans 15 amino acids. CDR1 and CDR2 from the germline V gene are DFQATT and SNEGSKA (reference sequence).

This rearrangement joins TRBV7-6 to TRBJ2-2; the D call from TCRdb, TRBD2, cannot be confirmed without DNA. This CDR3 comprises 19 residues. Germline V CDR1 and CDR2: SGHVS, FNYEAQ. This chain's CDR3 is CASSLRSGVGVSNTGELFF.

The chain combines TRBV10-3 with TRBJ2-3. Germline CDR1 is ENHRY and CDR2 is SYGVKD. This CDR3 has 13 residues. The CDR3 spells CAIRERSTDTQYF.

V is TRBV12-3 or TRBV12-4 and J is TRBJ2-5; the D call of TRBD2 rests on TCRdb alone, since no DNA is present to check it. The CDR3 contains 15 residues. This CDR3 is CASSTLAEYQETQYF.

The chain recombines TRBV7-6 with TRBJ2-2; TCRdb calls TRBD1, which cannot be checked without DNA. CDR3 size: 16 residues. Germline CDR1 is SGHVS and CDR2 is FNYEAQ. The CDR3 spells CASSLVDSEGAGELFF.

The chain is built from TRBV20-1 and TRBJ1-6. CDR3 length: 14 residues. Germline values: CDR1 DFQATT, CDR2 SNEGSKA (reference sequence). The CDR3 spells CSAGRSVPNSPLHF.

V and J are TRBV12-3 or TRBV12-4 and TRBJ1-1; TCRdb returns TRBD1, unconfirmable since there is no DNA. The CDR3 is 13 residues long. This chain's CDR3 is CASSGGFDTEAFF.

V is TRBV7-2 and J is TRBJ2-4; as DNA is missing, the TRBD1 call by TCRdb cannot be tested. Germline loops: CDR1 SGHTA, CDR2 FQGNSA. There are 15 residues in the CDR3. This chain's CDR3 is CASSPGDRRKNIQYF. The full variable domain, with the rest looked up from reference TRBV7-2 and TRBJ2-4, is GAGVSQSPSNKVTEKGKDVELRCDPISGHTALYWYRQSLGQGLEFLIYFQGNSAPDKSGLPSDRFSAERTGGSVSTLTIQRTQQEDSAVYLCASSPGDRRKNIQYFGAGTRLSVL.

The chain couples TRBV12-3 or TRBV12-4 to TRBJ2-3. CDR3 length equals 15 residues. The CDR3 protein is CASRLAGVFTDTQYF.